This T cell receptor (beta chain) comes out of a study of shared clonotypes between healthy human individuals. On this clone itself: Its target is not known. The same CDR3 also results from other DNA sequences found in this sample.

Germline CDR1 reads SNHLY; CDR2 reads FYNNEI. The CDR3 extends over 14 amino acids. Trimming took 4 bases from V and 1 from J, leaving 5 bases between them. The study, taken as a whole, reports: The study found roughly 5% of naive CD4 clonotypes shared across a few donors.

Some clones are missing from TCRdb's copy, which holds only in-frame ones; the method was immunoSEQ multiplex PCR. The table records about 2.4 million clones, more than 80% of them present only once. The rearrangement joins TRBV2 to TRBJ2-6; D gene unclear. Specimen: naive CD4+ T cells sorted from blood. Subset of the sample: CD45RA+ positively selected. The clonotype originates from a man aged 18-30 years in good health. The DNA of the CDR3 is TGTGCCAGCAGTGCTGAGTCTGGGGCCAACGTCCTGACTTTC. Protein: CASSAESGANVLTF.